What follows are 28 T cell receptor beta chains derived from one specimen sequenced in a study of regulatory T cells in long-lasting Graves disease. Library construction for TCR beta used iRepertoire HTBI primers and Arm-PCR of CDR3 regions. TCRdb used MiXCR to reprocess the multiplex PCR reads, holding one entry per CDR3 protein. The sample holds more than 450,000 distinct CDR3 sequences, approximately 12% seen once. Time point defined: newly diagnosed GD, antithyroid drugs for less than 3 months. PBMC-derived RNA was used for the TCR library. The same data also went into a second study, on T cells in Graves' hyperthyroidism and ophthalmopathy.

The source material was peripheral blood mononuclear cells (PBMCs), sampled at new diagnosis, from a patient treated with antithyroid drugs. These TCRs come from a young woman with Graves disease.

There are many counts of this clonotype. The chain has TRBV3-1 and TRBJ2-1, with D possibly TRBD2 on 5 matching bases. V dropped 2 bases and J dropped 10 bases, with 21 bases sitting between them. CDR3 length equals 16 residues. Germline assignment: CDR1 LGHDT and CDR2 YNNKEL (reference sequence). This chain's CDR3 is CASSQYGRSADGEQFF. CDR3 DNA: TGTGCCAGCAGCCAATATGGGAGAAGCGCGGATGGAGAGCAGTTCTTC.

This clonotype was detected ten times or more. The rearrangement links TRBV12-5 to TRBJ2-1, with D perhaps assigned TRBD1 or TRBD2 (5 bases each). The ends were cut back, 0 bases at V and 6 bases at J, with 15 bases in the middle. This CDR3 comprises 16 residues. Germline loops: CDR1 LGHNT, CDR2 FRNRAP. The CDR3 here is CASGLVLTGRSNEQFF. CDR3 coding DNA: TGTGCTAGTGGTTTGGTTCTGACGGGACGGAGCAATGAGCAGTTCTTC.

The gene calls are TRBV27 and TRBJ2-2; D is uncertain. Trimming stripped 3 bases from V and 3 bases from J, with 8 bases between. In germline, CDR1 is MNHEY, CDR2 SMNVEV (reference sequence). The CDR3 length is 14 residues. The CDR3 sequence: CASSFRIYTGELFF. The CDR3 DNA reads TGTGCCAGCAGTTTCAGAATCTACACCGGGGAGCTGTTTTTT.

In this sample, this clonotype turned up many times. The chain carries TRBV11-2 and TRBJ1-5; D may be TRBD1 (6 bases). Trimming took 6 bases from V and 7 from J, leaving 16 bases between them. Germline assignment: CDR1 SGHAT and CDR2 FQNNGV. The CDR3 runs 14 residues. The CDR3 nucleotides are TGTGCCAGCAGTTACGAGGGGGGGCGACAGCCCCAGCATTTT. It specifies CASSYEGGRQPQHF. Complete variable domain (other parts from reference TRBV11-2 and TRBJ1-5): EAGVAQSPRYKIIEKRQSVAFWCNPISGHATLYWYQQILGQGPKLLIQFQNNGVVDDSQLPKDRFSAERLKGVDSTLKIQPAKLEDSAVYLCASSYEGGRQPQHFGDGTRLSIL.

This clonotype was observed at least ten times. The gene calls are TRBV25-1 and TRBJ2-1; D uncertain. The CDR3 loop spans 16 amino acids. V was clipped by 1 base and J by 8 bases, with 18 bases between them. Germline V CDR1 and CDR2: MGHDK, SYGVNS. CDR3 sequence (DNA): TGTGCCAGCAGTGAATGTTGGCAGATAGGCCAAGATGAGCAGTTCTTC. As protein: CASSECWQIGQDEQFF.

This clonotype was detected many times. The J gene is TRBJ2-7, the V gene TRBV18; maybe TRBD1 (5 bases). V was trimmed by 0 bases and J by 0 bases, leaving 12 bases between them. This CDR3 contains 16 residues. Germline V CDR1 and CDR2: KGHSH, LQKENI. The CDR3, as DNA: TGTGCCAGCTCACCACCGAATCGGCAGGGCTCCTACGAGCAGTACTTC. Translated, it gives CASSPPNRQGSYEQYF.

This clonotype turned up a few times. The V and J genes are TRBV30 and TRBJ1-2; no clear D gene. In germline, CDR1 is GTSNPN, CDR2 SVGIG (reference sequence). This CDR3 has 13 amino acids. The V gene lost 0 bases and the J gene lost 8 bases, with 13 bases spanning the gap. CDR3 sequence: CAWSVLNRGGYTF. The DNA of the CDR3 is TGTGCCTGGAGTGTCCTTAATAGAGGCGGCTACACCTTC.

This chain uses TRBV7-6 with TRBJ2-3, with TRBD2 matching 13 bases. With 5 bases clipped from V and 8 bases from J, the junction kept 10 bases outside the gene matches. The CDR3 is 16 residues long. Germline V gene sequence: CDR1 SGHVS, CDR2 FNYEAQ. The CDR3 nucleotides are TGTGCCAGCAGCCAACAAGGACTAGCGGGAGCAGGTACGCAGTATTTT. Translating it yields CASSQQGLAGAGTQYF.

This clonotype was picked up many times. The genes are TRBV12-3 or TRBV12-4 and TRBJ1-1; 8 bases are a match to TRBD1. Trimming removed 1 base from V and 4 bases from J; junction bases left unmatched: 8. The CDR3 contains 16 residues. CDR3 protein: CASSLGGSGGFTEAFF. In nucleotides, the CDR3 is TGTGCCAGCAGTTTAGGAGGTTCAGGGGGCTTCACTGAAGCTTTCTTT.

Worth noting for this clonotype: A clone one base away is much larger, so this may be a read error. V gene TRBV7-2 combines with J gene TRBJ2-7; 11 bases match TRBD1. CDR1 and CDR2 (germline): SGHTA, FQGNSA. V shed 8 bases and J 4 bases; nucleotides not matched to a gene: 22. The CDR3 is 19 residues long. CDR3: CASGTRPGQGGLRFYEQYF. The CDR3 DNA reads TGTGCCAGCGGCACCCGACCGGGACAGGGGGGACTACGTTTTTACGAGCAGTACTTC.

This clonotype was seen repeatedly, ten times or more. The chain recombines TRBV27 with TRBJ2-1, with TRBD2 matching 15 bases. The CDR3 is 17 residues long. Per the germline V gene, CDR1 is MNHEY and CDR2 is SMNVEV (reference sequence). Trimming took 5 bases from V and 1 from J; bases not matched to a gene: 3. The CDR3 nucleotides are TGTGCCAGCAGTCCAGGGACTAGCGGGAGGTCCTACAATGAGCAGTTCTTC. Protein product: CASSPGTSGRSYNEQFF.

This clonotype was observed a few times. This chain uses TRBV9 with TRBJ2-1; D is unresolved. Germline lookup yields CDR1 SGDLS and CDR2 YYNGEE. The CDR3 is made up of 13 amino acids. The ends were cut back, 4 bases at V and 5 bases at J, with 10 bases in the middle. The CDR3, as DNA: TGTGCCAGCAGCACAGCAACAAACAATGAGCAGTTCTTC. Its translation: CASSTATNNEQFF.

This clonotype was observed many times. The chain combines TRBV18 with TRBJ2-5; 9 bases align to TRBD2. The CDR3 runs 18 residues. With V trimmed by 1 base and J by 1 base, 10 bases remained unmatched. CDR1 and CDR2 from the germline V gene are KGHSH and LQKENI. Written as DNA, the CDR3 is TGTGCCAGCTCACCACTTCTGCCTGGCGGGAGGGCCCAAGAGACCCAGTACTTC. This gives the protein CASSPLLPGGRAQETQYF.

The chain is built from TRBV6-1 and TRBJ1-3; 10 bases are shared with TRBD1. V shed 7 bases and J 4 bases; nucleotides not matched to a gene: 7. From germline, CDR1 is MNHNS and CDR2 SASEGT. The CDR3 totals 15 residues. In nucleotides, the CDR3 is TGTGCCAGCAAGAGACAGGGGGCGGAGGGAAACACCATATATTTT. It encodes CASKRQGAEGNTIYF.

The sample holds a few counts of this clonotype. The rearrangement joins TRBV6-6 to TRBJ2-7; D not certain. Trimming stripped 0 bases from V and 0 bases from J, with 12 bases between. This CDR3 is built from 16 residues. Germline V gene sequence: CDR1 MNHNY, CDR2 SVGAGI (reference sequence). Here the CDR3 DNA reads TGTGCCAGCAGTTACTCGAGCCAGGTTCGCTCCTACGAGCAGTACTTC. Its translation: CASSYSSQVRSYEQYF.

This clonotype was seen repeatedly, ten times or more. The CDR3 loop reads CASTLGIWEERNYGYTF. CDR3 sequence (DNA): TGTGCCAGCACCCTGGGGATCTGGGAAGAGAGGAACTATGGCTACACCTTC. The chain uses TRBV28 and TRBJ1-2; no firm D call. CDR3 length: 17 amino acids. The ends were cut back, 7 bases at V and 2 bases at J, with 23 bases in the middle. Germline V lookup: CDR1 MDHEN, CDR2 SYDVKM.

V is TRBV20-1 and J is TRBJ2-4; D call uncertain. The CDR3 spans 15 residues. V was cut by 3 bases and J by 1 base, with 13 bases left in between. Germline V gene lookup returns CDR1 DFQATT and CDR2 SNEGSKA (reference sequence). CDR3 nucleotides: TGCAGTGCTAGCCGGCCCGTGCGGGCCAAAAACATTCAGTACTTC. Translated: CSASRPVRAKNIQYF.

This clonotype was counted between two and nine times. V is TRBV19 and J is TRBJ2-3; 12 bases line up with TRBD2. CDR1 and CDR2 from the germline V gene are LNHDA and SQIVND (reference sequence). The J segment lost 0 bases and the V segment lost 4 bases, leaving 5 bases of the junction unmatched. This CDR3 is 17 amino acids long. Here the CDR3 reads CASSRLAGDFSTDTQYF. CDR3 bases: TGTGCCAGTAGTAGACTAGCGGGGGACTTTAGCACAGATACGCAGTATTTT.

This clonotype has ten or more counts. The rearrangement joins TRBV7-8 to TRBJ2-7; 8 bases line up with TRBD2. The trim removed 3 bases at V and 0 bases at J, leaving 7 bases unmatched. The CDR3 has 16 amino acids. Germline V gives CDR1 SGHVS, CDR2 FQNEAQ. CDR3 nucleotides: TGTGCCAGCAGCTTCCAGACTAGCGCAATCTCCTACGAGCAGTACTTC. It translates to CASSFQTSAISYEQYF.

With regard to this clonotype: The CDR3 does not end in the conserved phenylalanine or tryptophan, so this is likely a read error. The chain links TRBV6-7 to TRBJ1-1; TRBD1 agrees at 9 bases. TRBV6-7 is placed among ORFs of uncertain function. This CDR3 has 15 amino acids. The junction had 10 bases not matched to a gene; V was cut back by 6 bases and J by 5 bases. The CDR3 loop reads CASSRRDREGTEAFS. The CDR3 bases are TGTGCCAGCAGCCGGAGGGACAGGGAAGGAACTGAAGCTTTCTCT.

The rearrangement joins TRBV14 to TRBJ1-1; perhaps TRBD1 as D (5 bases). CDR3 length: 17 residues. The ends were cut back, 0 bases at V and 0 bases at J, with 14 bases in the middle. Germline V gene lookup returns CDR1 SGHDN and CDR2 FVKESK. CDR3 sequence reads: CASSQEGVARMNTEAFF. Written as DNA, the CDR3 is TGTGCCAGCAGCCAAGAAGGGGTGGCAAGGATGAACACTGAAGCTTTCTTT.

In its sample, this clonotype was seen many times. The chain combines TRBV20-1 with TRBJ2-6; 9 nucleotides align to TRBD2. Germline loops: CDR1 DFQATT, CDR2 SNEGSKA (reference sequence). The length of the CDR3 is 17 residues. V trimming: 3 bases; J trimming: 2 bases; junction bases outside the gene matches: 8. The CDR3 nucleotides read TGCAGTGCTAGCCCAGCGGGAGGCGGCGCTGGGGCCAACGTCCTGACTTTC. It specifies CSASPAGGGAGANVLTF.

This clonotype was recorded many times. The chain is built from TRBV7-3 and TRBJ2-3; 12 bases are a match to TRBD2. J was trimmed by 6 bases and V by 5 bases; bases with no gene match: 12. Looked up from germline, CDR1 is SGHTA and CDR2 is FQGTGA. The CDR3 length is 17 residues. The CDR3 reads CASSKAPLAGGLDTQYF. For the CDR3, the DNA is TGTGCCAGCAGCAAAGCCCCCCTAGCGGGAGGGCTGGATACGCAGTATTTT.

This clonotype was detected many times. The rearrangement uses TRBV18 and TRBJ1-4; possibly TRBD1 for D (5 bases). The germline V gene has CDR1 KGHSH and CDR2 LQKENI. The V gene lost 2 bases and the J gene lost 7 bases, with 14 bases spanning the gap. The CDR3 consists of 15 residues. The CDR3 is CASSPAVSGGEKLFF. The CDR3 DNA reads as TGTGCCAGCTCACCAGCTGTATCCGGGGGTGAAAAACTGTTTTTT. Full variable domain (remainder filled in from reference TRBV18 and TRBJ1-4): NAGVMQNPRHLVRRRGQEARLRCSPMKGHSHVYWYRQLPEEGLKFMVYLQKENIIDESGMPKERFSAEFPKEGPSILRIQQVVRGDSAAYFCASSPAVSGGEKLFFGSGTQLSVL.

This clonotype was counted many times. This sequence joins TRBV3-1 and TRBJ1-1, with D perhaps matching TRBD1 (5 bases). The V end lost 6 bases, the J end lost 1 base, and 9 bases lay between the germline ends. This CDR3 spans 13 amino acids. Germline V gene lookup returns CDR1 LGHDT and CDR2 YNNKEL (reference sequence). CDR3 DNA sequence: TGTGCCAGCAGGGACAAAAAGAACACTGAAGCTTTCTTT. Its translation: CASRDKKNTEAFF.

This clonotype was counted between two and nine times. This rearrangement joins TRBV13 to TRBJ2-2; D gene ambiguous. Germline V CDR1 and CDR2: PRHDT, FYEKMQ (reference sequence). V was pared by 5 bases and J by 10 bases, with 11 bases between. CDR3 size: 12 residues. The CDR3 DNA is TGTGCCAGCAGCGTTGGCACCCAGGAGCTGTTTTTT. Translation: CASSVGTQELFF.

The chain combines TRBV6-5 with TRBJ2-7; tentatively, D is TRBD1 (5 bases). Trimming cost V 2 bases and J 0 bases, with 11 bases left between them. CDR3 length: 15 amino acids. The V gene's germline CDR1 is MNHEY and CDR2 SVGAGI. The CDR3 coding sequence is TGTGCCAGCAGTTACCTCCTCAGGGACTCCTACGAGCAGTACTTC. Translating gives CASSYLLRDSYEQYF.

This clonotype turned up a few times. The chain employs TRBV7-9 and TRBJ2-7, with 9 bases lining up with TRBD1. V lost 5 bases to trimming and J lost 3 bases; unmatched junction nucleotides: 11. CDR1 is SEHNR and CDR2 is FQNEAQ in the germline V gene (reference sequence). There are 16 residues in the CDR3. The chain's CDR3 is CASSGPASGQGYEQYF. The CDR3 DNA follows: TGTGCCAGCAGCGGACCGGCCTCGGGACAGGGCTACGAGCAGTACTTC.